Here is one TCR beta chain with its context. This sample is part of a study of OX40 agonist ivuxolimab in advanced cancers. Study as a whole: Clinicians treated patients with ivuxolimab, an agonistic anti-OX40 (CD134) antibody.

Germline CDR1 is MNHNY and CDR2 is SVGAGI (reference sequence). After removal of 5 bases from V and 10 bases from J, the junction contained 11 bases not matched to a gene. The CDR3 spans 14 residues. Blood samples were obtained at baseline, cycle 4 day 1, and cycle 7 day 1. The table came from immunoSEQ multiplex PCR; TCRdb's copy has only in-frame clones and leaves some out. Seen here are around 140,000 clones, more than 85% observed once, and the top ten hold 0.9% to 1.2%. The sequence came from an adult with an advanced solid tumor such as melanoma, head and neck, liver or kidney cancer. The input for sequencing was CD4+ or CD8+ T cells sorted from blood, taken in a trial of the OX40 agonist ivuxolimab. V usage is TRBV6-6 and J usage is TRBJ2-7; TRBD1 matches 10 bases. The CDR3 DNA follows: TGTGCCAGCAGTCCCGGACAGGGGGGCCGCTTACAGTACTTC. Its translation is CASSPGQGGRLQYF.